This entry features one T cell receptor beta chain sequence. What it binds is not known. This specimen comes from a study of a mutant IDH1 vaccine in newly diagnosed glioma. Here immunoSEQ multiplex PCR was the method, and the copy in TCRdb shows in-frame clones only, minus some. Of approximately 40,000 clones in the sample, 65% to 85% were seen once. Time point denoted: week 11, during vaccination. Doses consisted of 300 ug of mutant IDH1 20-mer peptide each, paired with topical imiquimod. In germline, CDR1 is LNHDA, CDR2 SQIVND (reference sequence). The V and J ends lost 3 bases and 0 bases respectively, with 6 bases between them. This CDR3 comprises 14 residues.

This chain connects TRBV19 to TRBJ1-3; D gene uncertain. This material consisted of PBMCs, taken from a glioma patient whose treatment included an IDH1 peptide vaccine. The receptor was isolated from a man between 35 and 55 years old with glioma. The CDR3 nucleotides read TGTGCCAGTAGTATCTGGGGCTCTGGAAACACCATATATTTT. It is translated as CASSIWGSGNTIYF.